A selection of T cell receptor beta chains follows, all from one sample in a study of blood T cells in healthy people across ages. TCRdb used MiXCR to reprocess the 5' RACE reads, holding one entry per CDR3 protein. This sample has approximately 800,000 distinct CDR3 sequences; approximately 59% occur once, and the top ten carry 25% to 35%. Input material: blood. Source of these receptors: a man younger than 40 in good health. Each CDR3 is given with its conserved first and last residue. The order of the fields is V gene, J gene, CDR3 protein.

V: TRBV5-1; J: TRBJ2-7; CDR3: CASSLDHRGNYEQYF
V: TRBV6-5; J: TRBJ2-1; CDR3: CASSYSGKSEQFF
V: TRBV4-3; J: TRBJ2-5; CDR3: CASSQDIGDQETQYF
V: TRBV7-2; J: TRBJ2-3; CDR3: CASSAGTGKIDTQYF
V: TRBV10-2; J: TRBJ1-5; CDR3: CASGTGGWQPQHF
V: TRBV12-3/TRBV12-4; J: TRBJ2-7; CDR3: CASSSDRGGRYEQYF
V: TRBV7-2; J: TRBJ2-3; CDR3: CASSLDGGASDTQYF
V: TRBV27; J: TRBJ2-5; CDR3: CASSFTTSHRGTQYF
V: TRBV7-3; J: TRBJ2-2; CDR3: CASSPFTTGELFF
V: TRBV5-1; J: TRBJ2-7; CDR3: CASSWTGLMSSYEQYF
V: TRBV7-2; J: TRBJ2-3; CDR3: CASSVSTIPDTQYF
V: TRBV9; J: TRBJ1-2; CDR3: CASSAKGGTPYYGYTF
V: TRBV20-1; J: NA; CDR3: CSAISGGSYNEQYF
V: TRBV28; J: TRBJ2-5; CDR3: CASSLRTGYLAEQYF
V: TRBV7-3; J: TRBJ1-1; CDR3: CASSPQGNTEAFF
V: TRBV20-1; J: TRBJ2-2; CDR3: CSASPGQTNTGELFF
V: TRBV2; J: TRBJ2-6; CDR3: CARQGVTGANVLTF
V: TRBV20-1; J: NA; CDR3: CSARSGTLGGEQYF
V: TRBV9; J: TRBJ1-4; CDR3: CASQGEVNEKLFF
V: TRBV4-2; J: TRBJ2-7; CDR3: CASSQEGGFYEQYF
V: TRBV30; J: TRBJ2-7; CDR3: CAWSVAYEQYF
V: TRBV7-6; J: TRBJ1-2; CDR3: CASSSGTAGNYGYTF
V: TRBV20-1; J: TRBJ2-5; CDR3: CSARGSVGLQETLYF
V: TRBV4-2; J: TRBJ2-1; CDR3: CASSQDRALAGGYNEQFF
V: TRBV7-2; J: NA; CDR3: CASSPRTGWGETQYF
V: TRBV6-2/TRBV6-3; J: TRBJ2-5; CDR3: CASSYVPGTQETQYF
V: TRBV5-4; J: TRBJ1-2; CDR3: CASSLVRESNYGYTF
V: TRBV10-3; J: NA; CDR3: CAISYRQASPYEQYF
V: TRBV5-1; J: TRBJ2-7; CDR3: CASSLGGGASYEQYF
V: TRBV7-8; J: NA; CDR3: CASSPGGAKETQFF
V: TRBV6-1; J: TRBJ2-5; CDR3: CASSETRGGGETQYF
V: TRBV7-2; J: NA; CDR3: CASSPQRSSGETQYF
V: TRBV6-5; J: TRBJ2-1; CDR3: CASTRGGSREQFF
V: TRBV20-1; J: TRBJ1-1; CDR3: CSARAGLNTEAFF
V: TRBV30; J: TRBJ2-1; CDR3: CAWSIPGTPGYGEQFF
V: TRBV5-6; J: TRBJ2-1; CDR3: CASSLEGLVEPGNEQFF
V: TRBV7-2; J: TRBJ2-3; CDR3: CASSLASLGVDTQYF
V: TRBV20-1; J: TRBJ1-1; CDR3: CSARDPRTGAAEAFF
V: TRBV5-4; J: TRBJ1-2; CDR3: CASSLPGFNYGYTF
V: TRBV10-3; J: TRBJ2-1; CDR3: CAISRDRELNEQFF
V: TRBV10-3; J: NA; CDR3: CAISESKGSSYEQYF
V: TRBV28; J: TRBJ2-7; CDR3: CASSPNRGQEQYF
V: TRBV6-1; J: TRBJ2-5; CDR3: CASSERDPSIGTQYF
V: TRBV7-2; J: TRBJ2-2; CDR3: CASSLAGVNTGELFF
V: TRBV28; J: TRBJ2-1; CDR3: CASGGEQFF
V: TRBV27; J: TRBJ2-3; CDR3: CASSSAGLGTDTQYF
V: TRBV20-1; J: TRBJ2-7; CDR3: CSATWTGGSYEQYF
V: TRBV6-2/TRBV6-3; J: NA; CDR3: CASTLGNRDYNEQYF
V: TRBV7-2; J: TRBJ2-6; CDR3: CASSLVFGSGANVLTF
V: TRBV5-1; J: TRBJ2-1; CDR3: CASSSRRGTEQFF
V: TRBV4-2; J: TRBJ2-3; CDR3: CASSENTDTQYF
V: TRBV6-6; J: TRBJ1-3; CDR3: CASSYGRENTIYF
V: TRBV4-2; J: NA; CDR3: CASSQVFGDEQYF